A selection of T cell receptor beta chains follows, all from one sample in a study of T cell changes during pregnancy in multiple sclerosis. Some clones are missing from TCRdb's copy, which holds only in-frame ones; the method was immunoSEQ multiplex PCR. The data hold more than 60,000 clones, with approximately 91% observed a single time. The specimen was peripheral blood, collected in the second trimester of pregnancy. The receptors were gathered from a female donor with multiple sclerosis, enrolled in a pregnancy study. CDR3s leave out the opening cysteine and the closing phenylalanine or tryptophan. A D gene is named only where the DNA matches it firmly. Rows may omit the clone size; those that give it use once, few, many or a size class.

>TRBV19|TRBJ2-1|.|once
ASSTAGAGNEQF
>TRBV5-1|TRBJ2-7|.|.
ASSLGGGQAYEQY
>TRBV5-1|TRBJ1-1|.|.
ASSLQGTTEAF
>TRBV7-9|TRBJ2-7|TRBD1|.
ASSVQGGQGAIYEQY
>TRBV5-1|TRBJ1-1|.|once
ASRTDLNTEAF
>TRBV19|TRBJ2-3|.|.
ASSIGTVVTDTQY
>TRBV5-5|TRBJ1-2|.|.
ASSQEGPRT
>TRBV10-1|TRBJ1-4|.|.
ASKYNEKLF
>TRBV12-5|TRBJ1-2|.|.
ASGFLGRDYGYT
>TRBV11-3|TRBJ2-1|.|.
ASSLDQAGSSSYNEQF
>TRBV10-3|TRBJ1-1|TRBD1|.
AISIGQGYTEAF
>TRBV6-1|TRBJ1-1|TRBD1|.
ASRENRGRGAF
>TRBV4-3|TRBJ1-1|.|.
ASSQEGSGGREAF
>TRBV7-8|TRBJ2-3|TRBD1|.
ASSFLGGSEKRTDTQY
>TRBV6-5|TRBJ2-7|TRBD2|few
ASSLASGSEQY
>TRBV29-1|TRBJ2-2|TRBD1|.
SVRDSFATGELF
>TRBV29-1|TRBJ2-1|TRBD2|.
SSPGLAGDNEQF
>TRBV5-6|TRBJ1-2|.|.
ASSPVTLLSYGYT
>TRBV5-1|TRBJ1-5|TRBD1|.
ASSLGSGGGGNQPQH
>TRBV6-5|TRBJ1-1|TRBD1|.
ASSLQGAITEAF
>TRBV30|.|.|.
AWTRGDDGEQY
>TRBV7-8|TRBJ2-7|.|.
ASSSTHYEQY
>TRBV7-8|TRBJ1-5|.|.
ASSSYDRQPQH
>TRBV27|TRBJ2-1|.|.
ASSLEFLSREQF
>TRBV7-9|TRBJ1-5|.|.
ASSQGYSNQPQH
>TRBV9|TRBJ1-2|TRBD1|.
ASSATGGTDAGYT
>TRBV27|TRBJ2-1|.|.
ASSLAGVPYNEQF
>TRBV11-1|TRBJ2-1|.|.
ASSLAPDNEQF
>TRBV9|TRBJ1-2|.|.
ASSGATTNYGYT
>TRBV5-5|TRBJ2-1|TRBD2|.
ASSLKVASGEDSYNEQF
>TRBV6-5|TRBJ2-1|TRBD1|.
ASSSVPGQYYNEQF
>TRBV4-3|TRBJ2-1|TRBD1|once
ASSPLPSAGTGSNEQF
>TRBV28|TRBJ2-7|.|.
ASTDSSSYEQY
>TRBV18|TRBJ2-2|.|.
ASSRGLTNTGELF
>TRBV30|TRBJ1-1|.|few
AWTFRWNTEAF
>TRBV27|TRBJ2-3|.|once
ASISSTDTQY
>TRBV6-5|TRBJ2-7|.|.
ASSAFEYSYEQY
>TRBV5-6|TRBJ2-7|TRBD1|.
ASSQEGQGFGYEQY
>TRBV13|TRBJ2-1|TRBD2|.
ASSLGLTSGGINEQF
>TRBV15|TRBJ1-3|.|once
ATSRDTREKSGNTIY
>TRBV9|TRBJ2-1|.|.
ASSVALWRGQGNEQF
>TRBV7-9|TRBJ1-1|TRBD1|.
ASSSTGGRNTEAF
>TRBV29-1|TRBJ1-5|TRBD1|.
SVARDRVQPQH
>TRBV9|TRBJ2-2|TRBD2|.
ASSERGNTGELF
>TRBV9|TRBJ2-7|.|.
ASSVEDRFYEQY
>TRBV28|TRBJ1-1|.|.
ASSLWGAKNTEAF
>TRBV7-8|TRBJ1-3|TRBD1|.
ASSPRFRGNPGNTIY
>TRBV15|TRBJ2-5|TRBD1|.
ATSLDRGWETQY
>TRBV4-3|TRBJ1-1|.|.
ASSQVVVTEAF
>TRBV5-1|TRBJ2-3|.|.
ASSLTVNPTDTQY
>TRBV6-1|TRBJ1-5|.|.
ASSGGENQPQH
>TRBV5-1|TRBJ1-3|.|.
ASSFGASGNTIY
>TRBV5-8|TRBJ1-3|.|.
ASSLGLADISGNTIY
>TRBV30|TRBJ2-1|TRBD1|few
AWDRAQGNEQF
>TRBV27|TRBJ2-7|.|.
ASSSGQGVAGGLTYEQY
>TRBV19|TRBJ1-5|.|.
ASSILASNQPQH